The 17 T cell receptor beta chains given below trace back to one sample, sequenced in a study of cytomegalovirus exposure and HLA in healthy donors. Primers for the PCR totalled 60 Vbeta and 13 Jbeta. Some clones are missing from TCRdb's copy, which holds only in-frame ones; the method was immunoSEQ multiplex PCR. This table has 95,000 to 100,000 clones, 76% appearing once. The sample was PBMCs. All receptors come from a man aged 40-50 years in good health and CMV-seronegative.

V and J are TRBV7-2 and TRBJ1-1; weak D call: TRBD1 (6 bases). Germline assignment: CDR1 SGHTA and CDR2 FQGNSA. The CDR3 runs to 15 residues. The V end lost 3 bases, the J end lost 4 bases, and 15 bases lay between the germline ends. DNA for the CDR3: TGTGCCAGCAGCTTCAGGCGGACAGTAACCACTGAAGCTTTCTTT. It specifies CASSFRRTVTTEAFF.

The chain uses TRBV6-1 and TRBJ1-1; 8 positions agree with TRBD1. V trimming: 4 bases; J trimming: 0 bases; junction bases outside the gene matches: 1. CDR1 is MNHNS, CDR2 SASEGT, per germline. CDR3 size: 14 residues. DNA for the CDR3: TGTGCCAGCAGTGGACAGGGGTTGAACACTGAAGCTTTCTTT. Translated: CASSGQGLNTEAFF.

The rearrangement joins TRBV7-9 to TRBJ1-2, with TRBD1 matching 8 bases. This CDR3 has 14 residues. V lost 4 bases and J lost 8; bases outside the gene matches: 9. Germline V lookup: CDR1 SEHNR, CDR2 FQNEAQ (reference sequence). The CDR3 DNA follows: TGTGCCAGCAGCTCCGGGACAGGAAAAAGGGGCTACACCTTC. Translating it yields CASSSGTGKRGYTF.

V and J are TRBV11-2 and TRBJ1-5; 7 nucleotides line up with TRBD1. Germline CDR1 and CDR2: SGHAT and FQNNGV. This CDR3 is built from 15 residues. Trimming cost V 2 bases and J 4 bases; bases outside gene matches: 5. CDR3 amino acids: CASSLTGTANQPQHF. The CDR3, as DNA: TGTGCCAGCAGCTTAACCGGGACAGCTAATCAGCCCCAGCATTTT.

V usage is TRBV6-5 and J usage is TRBJ1-1; the match to TRBD1 covers 11 bases. The CDR3 runs 13 residues. Looked up from germline, CDR1 is MNHEY and CDR2 is SVGAGI. J gave up 10 bases and V 5 bases, and 6 bases lay outside the gene matches. The CDR3 region is CASSQGTGGVAFF. In DNA, the CDR3 is TGTGCCAGCAGTCAGGGGACAGGGGGTGTAGCTTTCTTT.

The CDR3 DNA is TGTGCCAGCAGCCCTCAGCGGGGGGGCTTGGAGACCCAGTACTTC. Its translation is CASSPQRGGLETQYF. J is TRBJ2-5 and V is TRBV7-2; 10 bases fit TRBD2. In germline, CDR1 is SGHTA, CDR2 FQGNSA. There are 15 residues in the CDR3. The ends lost 5 bases at V and 5 bases at J; junction bases unmatched: 8.

The J gene is TRBJ2-1, the V gene TRBV6-5, with 7 positions matching TRBD2. The ends lost 8 bases at V and 7 bases at J; junction bases unmatched: 11. Germline V gene sequence: CDR1 MNHEY, CDR2 SVGAGI. The CDR3 is 14 amino acids. CDR3 residues: CASAPTGTMNEQFF. The CDR3 DNA follows: TGTGCCAGCGCCCCTACCGGGACTATGAATGAGCAGTTCTTC.

The chain links TRBV7-9 to TRBJ1-5, with a possible D match to TRBD1 (6 bases). CDR1 is SEHNR, CDR2 FQNEAQ, per germline (reference sequence). V gave up 5 bases and J gave up 7 bases, with 18 bases separating them. CDR3 length equals 15 residues. The CDR3 sequence is CASSPTGGAMQPQHF. The CDR3 bases are TGTGCCAGCAGCCCCACCGGGGGGGCTATGCAGCCCCAGCATTTT.

A single count supports this clone. The genes are TRBV19 and TRBJ1-2; D uncertain. The germline V gene has CDR1 LNHDA and CDR2 SQIVND (reference sequence). The V gene lost 3 bases and the J gene lost 5 bases, with 7 bases spanning the gap. The CDR3 extends over 12 amino acids. The CDR3 bases are TGTGCCAGTAGTATTTTCGGTTATGGCTACACCTTC. Its translation is CASSIFGYGYTF.

The CDR3 loop is CASSPAGGKRYEQYV. The CDR3 DNA is TGTGCCAGCAGTCCCGCTGGGGGCAAACGCTACGAGCAGTACGTC. The rearrangement joins TRBV6-5 to TRBJ2-7; D is perhaps TRBD1 (6 bases). Between the trimmed V and J ends, which lost 5 bases and 3 bases, there was a span of 17 bases. The CDR3 is made up of 15 amino acids. Germline V gene sequence: CDR1 MNHEY, CDR2 SVGAGI.

V usage is TRBV7-8 and J usage is TRBJ2-2; D not certain. Germline V gene data show CDR1 as SGHVS and CDR2 as FQNEAQ. Between the trimmed V and J ends, which lost 0 bases and 4 bases, there was a span of 9 bases. This CDR3 spans 15 amino acids. The CDR3 here is CASSLAQAGTGELFF. The CDR3 coding sequence is TGTGCCAGCAGCTTAGCCCAAGCAGGCACCGGGGAGCTGTTTTTT. The full variable domain, completed using reference TRBV7-8 and TRBJ2-2, is GAGVSQSPRYKVAKRGQDVALRCDPISGHVSLFWYQQALGQGPEFLTYFQNEAQLDKSGLPSDRFFAERPEGSVSTLKIQRTQQEDSAVYLCASSLAQAGTGELFFGEGSRLTVL.

V gene TRBV10-3 combines with J gene TRBJ1-4; 11 positions agree with TRBD1. Germline V gene sequence: CDR1 ENHRY, CDR2 SYGVKD. The CDR3 spans 15 residues. The V segment lost 7 bases and the J segment 6 bases; nucleotides outside the gene matches: 7. This CDR3 is CAINDPGQGDEKLFF. In nucleotides, the CDR3 is TGTGCCATCAACGATCCGGGACAGGGGGATGAAAAACTGTTTTTT.

The sample holds a few counts of this clone. The chain is built from TRBV7-2 and TRBJ2-3, with D maybe TRBD2 (7 bases). V dropped 1 base and J dropped 2 bases, with 10 bases sitting between them. The germline V gene encodes CDR1 SGHTA and CDR2 FQGNSA. The length of the CDR3 is 15 residues. Written as DNA, the CDR3 is TGTGCCAGCAGCTTAGGTGGGGGGGCCACAGATACGCAGTATTTT. Translated: CASSLGGGATDTQYF.

This clone came up once. The chain combines TRBV7-2 with TRBJ1-1; tentatively, D is TRBD1 (6 bases). In germline, CDR1 is SGHTA, CDR2 FQGNSA. CDR3 size: 13 residues. Trimming shortened V by 4 bases and J by 5 bases, and 11 bases separated the two germline ends. The CDR3 coding sequence is TGTGCCAGCAGCTCCCAGGGGAGTACTGAAGCTTTCTTT. Protein: CASSSQGSTEAFF.

The chain links TRBV19 to TRBJ2-1; D is unclear. This CDR3 is built from 12 residues. Trimming took 5 bases from V and 4 from J, leaving 6 bases between them. Germline assignment: CDR1 LNHDA and CDR2 SQIVND (reference sequence). The CDR3 nucleotides read TGTGCCAGTAGTCAGACTTACAATGAGCAGTTCTTC. Its translation is CASSQTYNEQFF.

The V and J genes are TRBV14 and TRBJ1-1, with D possibly being TRBD1 (5 bases). V lost 0 bases, J lost 11 bases, and 7 bases lay in between. CDR3 length: 11 amino acids. Per the germline V gene, CDR1 is SGHDN and CDR2 is FVKESK. CDR3 protein: CASSQDKGAFF. The CDR3 bases are TGTGCCAGCAGCCAAGATAAGGGGGCTTTCTTT.

The CDR3 here is CASSLAVGGSPLHF. The CDR3, as DNA: TGTGCCAGCAGCTTAGCGGTAGGGGGATCACCCCTCCACTTT. The rearrangement uses TRBV7-9 and TRBJ1-6; D might be TRBD1 (6 bases). V was clipped by 0 bases and J by 10 bases, with 10 bases between them. The CDR3 totals 14 residues. Germline V gene data show CDR1 as SEHNR and CDR2 as FQNEAQ (reference sequence).